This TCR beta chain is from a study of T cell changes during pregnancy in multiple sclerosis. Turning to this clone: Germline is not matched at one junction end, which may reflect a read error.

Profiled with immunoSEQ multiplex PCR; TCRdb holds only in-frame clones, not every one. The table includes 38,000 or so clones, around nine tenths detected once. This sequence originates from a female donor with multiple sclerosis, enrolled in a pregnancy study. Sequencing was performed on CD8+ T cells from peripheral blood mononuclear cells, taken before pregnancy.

CDR3 bases: TGTGCTAGCAGCTGGACAGTCACAGATACGCAGTATTTT. Its protein is CASSWTVTDTQYF. V usage is TRBV7-7 and J usage is TRBJ2-3; TRBD1 might be the D (6 bases). CDR3 length equals 13 residues. Germline V gene lookup returns CDR1 SSHAT and CDR2 FNYEAQ (reference sequence).